This TCR beta chain emerged from a study of cytomegalovirus exposure and HLA in healthy donors. Both 60 Vbeta primers and 13 Jbeta primers went into the PCR. Profiling relied on immunoSEQ multiplex PCR, and the TCRdb table lists in-frame clones only, not all of them. The data contain roughly 180,000 clones, 75% of them singletons. Germline V gene data show CDR1 as MNHEY and CDR2 as SMNVEV (reference sequence). Between the trimmed V and J ends, which lost 5 bases and 0 bases, there was a span of 10 bases. The CDR3 covers 14 residues. Sequencing input: PBMCs. The receptor was derived from a female donor in good health and CMV-seronegative. This chain joins TRBV27 and TRBJ1-1; D gene ambiguous. As DNA, the CDR3 is TGTGCCAGCAGTCCACACCAAATGAACACTGAAGCTTTCTTT. Its protein is CASSPHQMNTEAFF.